Shown below are 20 T cell receptor beta chains from a single sample sequenced in a study of blood T cell repertoires in COVID-19 (TCRdb year 2020). Library preparation was by the immunoSEQ multiplex PCR assay. As stored in TCRdb, this immuneACCESS dataset retains in-frame rearrangements with V and J assigned. A fraction of the clones does not appear; measured against another copy, unresolved V genes explain less than half of the discrepancy, and the remainder lacks a known reason. In this sample the table shows 250,000 or so clones, roughly 89% of which occur a single time. Of the sample, 2.1% is held by the ten largest clones. Material: peripheral blood. Receptors originate from an older woman with COVID-19, enrolled during active disease.

A few counts support this clone. The chain combines TRBV6-2 or TRBV6-3 with TRBJ1-5; tentative D call: TRBD1 (5 bases). From germline, CDR1 is MNHEY and CDR2 SVGEGT. Trimming removed 4 bases at V and 0 bases at J, with 7 bases between. This CDR3 has 14 amino acids. The CDR3 nucleotides are TGTGCCAGCAGTTTGACAGTTAGCAATCAGCCCCAGCATTTT. Encoded protein: CASSLTVSNQPQHF.

CDR3 in amino acids: CATSREGGASNQPQHF. The CDR3 DNA follows: TGTGCCACCAGCAGAGAGGGGGGAGCTAGCAATCAGCCCCAGCATTTT. This chain connects TRBV15 to TRBJ1-5; a possible D gene is TRBD1 (5 bases). The CDR3 is 16 amino acids. Trimming removed 0 bases at V and 0 bases at J, with 9 bases between. CDR1 and CDR2 from the germline V gene are LNHNV and YYDKDF (reference sequence). Filled out from reference TRBV15 and TRBJ1-5, the complete variable domain reads DAMVIQNPRYQVTQFGKPVTLSCSQTLNHNVMYWYQQKSSQAPKLLFHYYDKDFNNEADTPDNFQSRRPNTSFCFLDIRSPGLGDTAMYLCATSREGGASNQPQHFGDGTRLSIL.

The genes are TRBV18 and TRBJ2-2, with D possibly TRBD2 on 6 matching bases. CDR3 length: 15 amino acids. Trimming took off 3 bases at V and 1 base at J, with 9 bases between the two ends. From germline, CDR1 is KGHSH and CDR2 LQKENI. CDR3 amino acids: CASSPWGENTGELFF. In DNA, the CDR3 is TGTGCCAGCTCACCTTGGGGGGAGAACACCGGGGAGCTGTTTTTT.

The gene calls are TRBV2 and TRBJ1-1; D is unclear. The CDR3 spans 13 residues. The germline CDR1 and CDR2 sequences are SNHLY and FYNNEI. V lost 3 bases and J 9 bases, leaving 14 bases between the germline ends. CDR3 loop: CASSDGPSSKAFF. CDR3 DNA sequence: TGTGCCAGCAGTGACGGTCCCTCCTCGAAAGCTTTCTTT.

The chain couples TRBV14 to TRBJ1-1, with D uncertain. Germline assignment: CDR1 SGHDN and CDR2 FVKESK. The CDR3 extends over 13 amino acids. The V end lost 5 bases, the J end lost 1 base, and 8 bases lay between the germline ends. The CDR3 protein is CASSARQNTEAFF. The CDR3 nucleotides read TGTGCCAGCAGCGCGCGACAGAACACTGAAGCTTTCTTT.

This clone was recorded a few times. The rearrangement uses TRBV30 and TRBJ1-1; a weak D match, TRBD1 (6 bases). The CDR3 loop spans 13 amino acids. Germline loops: CDR1 GTSNPN, CDR2 SVGIG (reference sequence). V gave up 3 bases and J gave up 1 base, with 9 bases separating them. The CDR3 spells CAWRAGANTEAFF. CDR3 coding DNA: TGTGCCTGGAGGGCGGGGGCGAACACTGAAGCTTTCTTT.

The rearrangement links TRBV19 to TRBJ1-6; 7 bases match TRBD1. The CDR3 contains 15 residues. Germline CDR1 and CDR2: LNHDA and SQIVND (reference sequence). Unmatched junction bases numbered 13, after V lost 3 bases and J lost 14 bases. CDR3 coding DNA: TGTGCCAGTAGTATCTCTGGGACAGTCTCACGGGCCCTCCACTTT. Amino acid sequence: CASSISGTVSRALHF.

This clone was observed once. V usage is TRBV3-1 (or the pseudogene TRBV3-2) and J usage is TRBJ1-5, with TRBD1 as a possible D gene (5 bases). The V gene's germline CDR1 is LGHDT and CDR2 YNNKEL (reference sequence). This CDR3 has 15 amino acids. The V and J ends lost 0 bases and 10 bases respectively, with 16 bases between them. The CDR3 protein is CASSQDPGQGFPQHF. The CDR3 coding sequence is TGTGCCAGCAGCCAAGATCCCGGGCAGGGTTTTCCCCAGCATTTT.

The CDR3 DNA reads as TGTGCCAGCTCACTTACCACAGGGAGCTCCTATAATTCACCCCTCCACTTT. Its protein product is CASSLTTGSSYNSPLHF. The chain couples TRBV18 to TRBJ1-6; TRBD1 is a possible D gene (6 bases). The CDR3 spans 17 residues. V was pared by 4 bases and J by 0 bases, with 13 bases between. In germline, CDR1 is KGHSH, CDR2 LQKENI. The entire variable domain, with the rest obtained from reference TRBV18 and TRBJ1-6, is as follows: NAGVMQNPRHLVRRRGQEARLRCSPMKGHSHVYWYRQLPEEGLKFMVYLQKENIIDESGMPKERFSAEFPKEGPSILRIQQVVRGDSAAYFCASSLTTGSSYNSPLHFGNGTRLTVT.

The chain combines TRBV19 with TRBJ1-5; a possible D gene is TRBD1 (5 bases). V was cut by 2 bases and J by 3 bases, with 14 bases left in between. Germline CDR1 is LNHDA and CDR2 is SQIVND (reference sequence). The CDR3 has 16 residues. CDR3 sequence: CASSIIGQGFNQPQHF. The CDR3 DNA sequence: TGTGCCAGTAGTATAATAGGGCAGGGATTCAATCAGCCCCAGCATTTT.

In its sample, this clone was seen a few times. The rearrangement joins TRBV5-1 to TRBJ2-5, with TRBD1 identical over 10 bases. This CDR3 spans 15 amino acids. Germline trimming cut 3 bases from V and 4 bases from J; bases unmatched to any gene: 6. Germline V gene sequence: CDR1 SGHRS, CDR2 YFSETQ. The CDR3 DNA follows: TGCGCCAGCAGCTCAGGACAGGGGGGAGGAGAGACCCAGTACTTC. It specifies CASSSGQGGGETQYF.

The chain joins TRBV7-2 to TRBJ1-5; no firm D call. V was clipped by 5 bases and J by 6 bases, with 17 bases between them. Germline V gives CDR1 SGHTA, CDR2 FQGNSA. The CDR3 is made up of 15 amino acids. CDR3 amino acids: CASSQVEGYGQPQHF. CDR3 DNA: TGTGCCAGCAGCCAGGTGGAGGGATATGGTCAGCCCCAGCATTTT.

The rearrangement links TRBV6-1 to TRBJ2-5; no firm D call. The CDR3 is made up of 13 amino acids. Germline-derived CDR1 and CDR2 are MNHNS and SASEGT. The V end lost 1 base, the J end lost 1 base, and 4 bases lay between the germline ends. Written as DNA, the CDR3 is TGTGCCAGCAGTGAAGTCCTCCAAGAGACCCAGTACTTC. Encoded protein: CASSEVLQETQYF.

The chain recombines TRBV15 with TRBJ1-2, with D unresolved. The CDR3 has 15 residues. With 6 bases removed from V and 5 bases from J, the gap between germline ends came to 19 bases. Germline CDR1 and CDR2: LNHNV and YYDKDF (reference sequence). CDR3 amino acids: CATSPIPAARYGYTF. CDR3 DNA: TGTGCCACCAGTCCGATACCTGCGGCTAGGTATGGCTACACCTTC. Looking up the rest from reference TRBV15 and TRBJ1-2 gives the full variable domain: DAMVIQNPRYQVTQFGKPVTLSCSQTLNHNVMYWYQQKSSQAPKLLFHYYDKDFNNEADTPDNFQSRRPNTSFCFLDIRSPGLGDTAMYLCATSPIPAARYGYTFGSGTRLTVV.

This chain connects TRBV5-1 to TRBJ1-1; D remains unclear. This CDR3 has 14 amino acids. CDR1 SGHRS and CDR2 YFSETQ come from the germline V gene. Trimming pared 7 bases from V and 5 bases from J, leaving 18 bases between. The CDR3 spells CASAGTSGWTEAFF. Written as DNA, the CDR3 is TGCGCCAGCGCGGGAACCTCTGGATGGACTGAAGCTTTCTTT.

The chain employs TRBV5-4 and TRBJ2-3; no clear D. The CDR3 is made up of 14 amino acids. Looked up from germline, CDR1 is SGHNT and CDR2 is YYREEE (reference sequence). V lost 0 bases and J 2 bases, leaving 7 bases between the germline ends. CDR3 amino acids: CASSLAGSTDTQYF. The CDR3 bases are TGTGCCAGCAGCTTGGCCGGGTCCACAGATACGCAGTATTTT.

The chain has TRBV5-4 and TRBJ2-3; weak D call: TRBD2 (8 bases). This CDR3 is 16 amino acids long. The germline gives CDR1 SGHNT, CDR2 YYREEE (reference sequence). The ends were cut back, 4 bases at V and 3 bases at J, with 18 bases in the middle. The CDR3 bases are TGTGCCAGCAGCCCGAGGGGGCAGCGGGGGACAGATACGCAGTATTTT. Amino acid sequence: CASSPRGQRGTDTQYF.

The chain employs TRBV9 and TRBJ2-3, with D hard to call. CDR3 length equals 16 residues. Per germline, CDR1 SGDLS and CDR2 YYNGEE. V lost 3 bases, J lost 0 bases, and 14 bases lay in between. CDR3 amino acids: CASSEKERRSTDTQYF. Written as DNA, the CDR3 is TGTGCCAGCAGCGAAAAGGAGCGTAGGAGCACAGATACGCAGTATTTT.

This chain joins TRBV18 and TRBJ2-2; 9 bases map to TRBD1. With V trimmed by 6 bases and J by 1 base, 6 bases remained unmatched. Germline V CDR1 and CDR2: KGHSH, LQKENI. CDR3 length equals 16 residues. The CDR3 nucleotides are TGTGCCAGCTCCCAACGGGGACAGGGGAACACCGGGGAGCTGTTTTTT. Translation: CASSQRGQGNTGELFF.

The chain joins TRBV4-3 to TRBJ1-5; D not certain. The CDR3 totals 15 residues. The germline V and J ends were trimmed by 1 base and 4 bases, with 11 bases remaining between them. Germline V lookup: CDR1 LGHNA, CDR2 YSLEER. Here the CDR3 DNA reads TGCGCCAGCAGCCAAGTTTGGGCAGGAAATCAGCCCCAGCATTTT. As protein: CASSQVWAGNQPQHF.